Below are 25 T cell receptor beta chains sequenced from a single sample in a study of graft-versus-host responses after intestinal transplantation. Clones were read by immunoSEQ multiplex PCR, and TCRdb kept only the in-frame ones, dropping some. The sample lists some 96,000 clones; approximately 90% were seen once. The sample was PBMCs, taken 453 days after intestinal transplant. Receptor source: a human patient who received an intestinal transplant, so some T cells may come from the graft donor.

Here the CDR3 reads CASSVFGAGLTDTQYF. CDR3 sequence (DNA): TGTGCCAGCAGCGTTTTCGGGGCGGGGTTAACGGATACGCAGTATTTT. The genes are TRBV9 and TRBJ2-3; D might be TRBD2 (6 bases). The germline V gene encodes CDR1 SGDLS and CDR2 YYNGEE. The CDR3 consists of 16 residues. V shed 2 bases and J shed 6 bases, with 19 bases lying between them.

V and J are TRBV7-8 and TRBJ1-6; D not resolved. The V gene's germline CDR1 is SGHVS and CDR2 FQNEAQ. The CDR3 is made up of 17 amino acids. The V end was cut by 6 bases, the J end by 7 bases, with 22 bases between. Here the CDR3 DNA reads TGTGCCAGCAGTCCTACTTTGGCCGTGCCCGGCAATTCACCCCTCCACTTT. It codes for CASSPTLAVPGNSPLHF.

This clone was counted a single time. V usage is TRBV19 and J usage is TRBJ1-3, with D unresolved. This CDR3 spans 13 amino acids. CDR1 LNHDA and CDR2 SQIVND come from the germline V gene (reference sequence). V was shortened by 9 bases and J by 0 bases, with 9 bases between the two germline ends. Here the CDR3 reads CASHPGSGNTIYF. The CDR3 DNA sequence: TGTGCCAGCCACCCGGGCTCTGGAAACACCATATATTTT.

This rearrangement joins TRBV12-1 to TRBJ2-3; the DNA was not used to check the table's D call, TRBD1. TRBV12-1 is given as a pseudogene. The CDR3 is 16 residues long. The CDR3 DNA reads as TGTGCCAGCAGCTTTGCCCCCAGGGCGGGCACAGATACGCAGTATTTT. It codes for CASSFAPRAGTDTQYF.

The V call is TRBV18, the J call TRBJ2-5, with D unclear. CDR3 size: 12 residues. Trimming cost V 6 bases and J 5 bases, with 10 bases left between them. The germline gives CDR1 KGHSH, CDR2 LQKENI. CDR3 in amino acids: CASSPGPETQYF. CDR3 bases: TGTGCCAGCTCCCCCGGGCCGGAGACCCAGTACTTC.

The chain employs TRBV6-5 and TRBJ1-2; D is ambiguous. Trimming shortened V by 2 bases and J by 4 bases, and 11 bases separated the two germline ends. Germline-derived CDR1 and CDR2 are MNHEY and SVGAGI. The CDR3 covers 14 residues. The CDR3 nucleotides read TGTGCCAGCAGTTACCTTGGCCGAAGCTATGGCTACACCTTC. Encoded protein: CASSYLGRSYGYTF.

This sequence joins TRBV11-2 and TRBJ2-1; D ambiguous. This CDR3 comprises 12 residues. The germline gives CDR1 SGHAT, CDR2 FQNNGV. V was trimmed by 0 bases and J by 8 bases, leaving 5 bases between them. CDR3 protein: CASSLESDEQFF. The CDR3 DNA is TGTGCCAGCAGCTTAGAAAGCGATGAGCAGTTCTTC.

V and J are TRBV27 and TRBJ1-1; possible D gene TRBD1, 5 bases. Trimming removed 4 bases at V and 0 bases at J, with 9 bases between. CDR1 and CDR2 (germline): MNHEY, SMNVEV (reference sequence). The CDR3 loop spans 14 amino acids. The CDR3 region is CASSWGTLNTEAFF. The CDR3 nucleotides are TGTGCCAGCAGTTGGGGCACCTTGAACACTGAAGCTTTCTTT.

CDR3 nucleotide sequence: TGCGCCAGCAGCCAAGGTTGGGGAAACACTGAAGCTTTCTTT. Protein: CASSQGWGNTEAFF. This chain links TRBV4-1 with TRBJ1-1; D gene ambiguous. The CDR3 has 14 residues. V was clipped by 1 base and J by 2 bases, with 8 bases between them. CDR1 and CDR2 (germline): MGHRA, YSYEKL.

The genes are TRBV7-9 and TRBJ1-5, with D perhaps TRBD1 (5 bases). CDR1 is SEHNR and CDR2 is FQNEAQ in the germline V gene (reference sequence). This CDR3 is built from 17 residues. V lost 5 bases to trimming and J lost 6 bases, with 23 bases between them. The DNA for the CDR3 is TGTGCCAGCAGCCTTTCGAGGGGAGGGTTTTCGGGTCAGCCCCAGCATTTT. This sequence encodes CASSLSRGGFSGQPQHF.

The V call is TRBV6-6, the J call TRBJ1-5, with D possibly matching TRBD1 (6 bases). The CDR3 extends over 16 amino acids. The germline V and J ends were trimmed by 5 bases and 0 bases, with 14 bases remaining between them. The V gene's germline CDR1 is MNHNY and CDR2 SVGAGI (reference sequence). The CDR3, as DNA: TGTGCCAGCAGTCTCCAGACAGGCTCTAGCAATCAGCCCCAGCATTTT. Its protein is CASSLQTGSSNQPQHF.

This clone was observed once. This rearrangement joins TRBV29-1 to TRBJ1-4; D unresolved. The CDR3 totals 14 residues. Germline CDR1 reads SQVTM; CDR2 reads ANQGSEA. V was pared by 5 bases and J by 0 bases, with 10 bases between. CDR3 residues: CSVRKTATNEKLFF. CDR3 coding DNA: TGCAGCGTTCGGAAAACCGCAACTAATGAAAAACTGTTTTTT.

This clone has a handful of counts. The CDR3, as DNA: TGTGCCAGCTCAGCGACAACAGGCCATGAAAAACTGTTTTTT. Translating gives CASSATTGHEKLFF. The chain combines TRBV18 with TRBJ1-4; TRBD1 might be the D (5 bases). This CDR3 region has 14 residues. Trimming removed 5 bases at V and 6 bases at J, with 13 bases between. Germline V gene lookup returns CDR1 KGHSH and CDR2 LQKENI.

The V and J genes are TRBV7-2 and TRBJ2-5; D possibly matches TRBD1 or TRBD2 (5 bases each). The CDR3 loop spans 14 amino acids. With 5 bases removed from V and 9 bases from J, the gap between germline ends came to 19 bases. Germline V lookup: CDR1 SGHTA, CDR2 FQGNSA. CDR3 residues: CASSQYTGAMAQYF. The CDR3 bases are TGTGCCAGCAGCCAGTACACCGGGGCGATGGCCCAGTACTTC.

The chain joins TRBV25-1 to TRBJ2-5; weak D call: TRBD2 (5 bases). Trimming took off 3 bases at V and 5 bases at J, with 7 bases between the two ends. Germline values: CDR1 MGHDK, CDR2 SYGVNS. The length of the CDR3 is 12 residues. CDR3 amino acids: CASSDSGETQYF. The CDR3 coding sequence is TGTGCCAGCAGTGATTCGGGGGAGACCCAGTACTTC.

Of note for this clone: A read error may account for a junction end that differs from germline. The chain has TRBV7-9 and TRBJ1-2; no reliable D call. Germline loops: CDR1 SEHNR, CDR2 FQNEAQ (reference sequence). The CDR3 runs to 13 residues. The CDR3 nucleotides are TGTGCCAGCAGCTTAGTTTTTGGGCACGCAGTACCCTTC. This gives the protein CASSLVFGHAVPF.

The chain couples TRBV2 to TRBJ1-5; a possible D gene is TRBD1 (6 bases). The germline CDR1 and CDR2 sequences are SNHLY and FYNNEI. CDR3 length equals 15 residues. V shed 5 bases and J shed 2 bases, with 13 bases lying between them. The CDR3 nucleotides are TGTGCCAGCAGTTCGGGGGGCTACGGCAATCAGCCCCAGCATTTT. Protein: CASSSGGYGNQPQHF.

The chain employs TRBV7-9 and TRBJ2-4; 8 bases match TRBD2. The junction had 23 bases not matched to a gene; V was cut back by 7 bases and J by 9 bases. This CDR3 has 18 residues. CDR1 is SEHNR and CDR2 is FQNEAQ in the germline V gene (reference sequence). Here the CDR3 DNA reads TGTGCCAGCACCCTCCTTGGGGGGACTAGGCCACCAGGTAGCATTCAGTACTTC. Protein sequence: CASTLLGGTRPPGSIQYF.

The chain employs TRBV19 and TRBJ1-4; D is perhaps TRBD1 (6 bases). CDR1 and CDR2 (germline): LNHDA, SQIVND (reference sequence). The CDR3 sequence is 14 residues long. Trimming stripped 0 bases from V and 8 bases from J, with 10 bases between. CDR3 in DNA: TGTGCCAGTAGTATAGAGAGGGGGAGCGAAAAACTGTTTTTT. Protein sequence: CASSIERGSEKLFF.

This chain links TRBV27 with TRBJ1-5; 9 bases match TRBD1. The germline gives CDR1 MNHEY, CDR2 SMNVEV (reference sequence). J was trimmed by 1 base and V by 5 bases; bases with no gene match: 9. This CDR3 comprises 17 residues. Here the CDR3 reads CASSRRDRVTSNQPQHF. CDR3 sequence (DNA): TGTGCCAGCAGTCGCCGGGACAGGGTGACAAGCAATCAGCCCCAGCATTTT.

CDR3 amino acids: CASRPLGSGGTPGSYEQYF. CDR3 in DNA: TGCGCCAGCAGACCACTTGGGAGCGGGGGGACTCCCGGCTCCTACGAGCAGTACTTC. The J gene is TRBJ2-7, the V gene TRBV4-1; TRBD2 aligns across 9 bases. V was clipped by 6 bases and J by 0 bases; unmatched bases: 18. The CDR3 consists of 19 residues. Germline CDR1 and CDR2: MGHRA and YSYEKL.

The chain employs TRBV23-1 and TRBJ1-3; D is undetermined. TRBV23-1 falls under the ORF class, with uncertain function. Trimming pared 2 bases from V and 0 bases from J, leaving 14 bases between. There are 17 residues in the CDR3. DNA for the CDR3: TGCGCCAGCAGTCAACATGGCCGCGGATTCTCTGGAAACACCATATATTTT. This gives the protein CASSQHGRGFSGNTIYF.

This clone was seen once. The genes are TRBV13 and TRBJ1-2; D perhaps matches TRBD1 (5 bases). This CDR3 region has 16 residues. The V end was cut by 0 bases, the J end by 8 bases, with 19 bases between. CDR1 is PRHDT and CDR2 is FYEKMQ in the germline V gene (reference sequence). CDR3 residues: CASSLGATAGAVGYTF. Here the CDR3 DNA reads TGTGCCAGCAGCTTAGGTGCGACAGCCGGAGCGGTGGGCTACACCTTC.

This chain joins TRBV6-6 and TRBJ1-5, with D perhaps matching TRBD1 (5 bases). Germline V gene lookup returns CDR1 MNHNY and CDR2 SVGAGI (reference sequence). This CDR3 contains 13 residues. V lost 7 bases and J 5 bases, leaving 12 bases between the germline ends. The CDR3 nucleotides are TGTGCCAGCACCGGGGTGGGGGATCAGCCCCAGCATTTT. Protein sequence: CASTGVGDQPQHF.

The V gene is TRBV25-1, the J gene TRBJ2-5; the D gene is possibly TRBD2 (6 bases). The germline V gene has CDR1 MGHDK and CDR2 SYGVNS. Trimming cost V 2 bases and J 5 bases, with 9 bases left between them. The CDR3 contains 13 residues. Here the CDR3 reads CASSEHGGETQYF. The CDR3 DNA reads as TGTGCCAGCAGTGAACACGGGGGTGAGACCCAGTACTTC.